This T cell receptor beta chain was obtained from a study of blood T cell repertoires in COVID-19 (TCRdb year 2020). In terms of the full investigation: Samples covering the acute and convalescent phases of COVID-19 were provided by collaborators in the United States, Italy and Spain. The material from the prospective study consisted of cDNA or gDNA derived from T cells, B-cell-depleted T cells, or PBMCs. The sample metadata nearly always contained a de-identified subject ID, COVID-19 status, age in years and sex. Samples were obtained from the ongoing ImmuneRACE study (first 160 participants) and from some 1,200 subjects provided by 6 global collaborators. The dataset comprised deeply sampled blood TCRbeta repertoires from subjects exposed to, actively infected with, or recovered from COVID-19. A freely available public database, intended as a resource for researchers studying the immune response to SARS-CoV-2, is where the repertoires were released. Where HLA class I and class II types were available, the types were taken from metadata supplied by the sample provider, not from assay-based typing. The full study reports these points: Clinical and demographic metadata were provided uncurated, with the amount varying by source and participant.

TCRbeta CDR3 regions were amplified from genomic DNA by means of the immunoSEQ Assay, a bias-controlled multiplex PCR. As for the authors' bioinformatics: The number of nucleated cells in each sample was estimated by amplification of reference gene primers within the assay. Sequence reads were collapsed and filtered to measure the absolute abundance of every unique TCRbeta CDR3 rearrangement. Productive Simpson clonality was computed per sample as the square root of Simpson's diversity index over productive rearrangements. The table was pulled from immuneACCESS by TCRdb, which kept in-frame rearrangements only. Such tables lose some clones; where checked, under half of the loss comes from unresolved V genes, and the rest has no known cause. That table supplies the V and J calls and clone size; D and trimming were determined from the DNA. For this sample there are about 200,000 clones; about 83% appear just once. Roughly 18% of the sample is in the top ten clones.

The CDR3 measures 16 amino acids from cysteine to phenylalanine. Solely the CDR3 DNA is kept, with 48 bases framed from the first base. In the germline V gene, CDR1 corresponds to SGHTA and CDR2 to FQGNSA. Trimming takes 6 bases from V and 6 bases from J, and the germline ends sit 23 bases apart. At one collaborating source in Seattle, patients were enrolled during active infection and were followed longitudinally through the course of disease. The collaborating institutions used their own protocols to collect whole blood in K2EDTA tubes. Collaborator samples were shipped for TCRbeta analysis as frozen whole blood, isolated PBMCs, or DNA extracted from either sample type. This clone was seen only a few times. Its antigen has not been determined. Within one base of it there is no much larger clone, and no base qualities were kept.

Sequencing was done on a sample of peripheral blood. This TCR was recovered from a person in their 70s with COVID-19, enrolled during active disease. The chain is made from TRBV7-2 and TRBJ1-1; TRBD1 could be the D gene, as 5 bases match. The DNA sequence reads TGTGCCAGCAGTGCAGAAGCGACACTCTCGGGGGCTGAAGCTTTCTTT. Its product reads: CASSAEATLSGAEAFF.